The present entry profiles one T cell receptor (beta chain) with its context. The target of this receptor is not known. No clone much larger than this one lies a single base away; base qualities are absent. This sample is part of a study of blood T cell repertoires in COVID-19 (dated by TCRdb to between 2020 and 2021). Background on the whole study: Samples covering the acute and convalescent phases of COVID-19 were provided by collaborators in the United States, Italy and Spain. The prospective study material was composed of cDNA or gDNA derived from T cells, B-cell-depleted T cells, or PBMCs. Subjects who had been exposed to COVID-19, were actively infected with it, or had recovered from it provided the deeply sampled blood TCRbeta repertoires that made up the dataset. The repertoires were released in a freely available public database intended as a resource for research on the immune response to SARS-CoV-2. Samples were obtained from the ongoing ImmuneRACE study (first 160 participants) and from 1,200 or so subjects provided by 6 global collaborators. Sample metadata almost always included a de-identified subject ID, COVID-19 status, age in years and sex. Where available, HLA class I and class II types were taken from metadata supplied by the sample provider and were not determined by assay-based typing.

TCRbeta CDR3 regions were amplified from genomic DNA by means of the immunoSEQ Assay, a bias-controlled multiplex PCR. Turning to the authors' computational methods: Within the assay, amplification of reference gene primers was used to estimate how many nucleated cells each sample contained. To quantify the absolute abundance of each unique TCRbeta CDR3 rearrangement, sequence reads were collapsed and filtered. For each sample, productive Simpson clonality was calculated as the square root of Simpson's diversity index across productive rearrangements. TCRdb provides this immuneACCESS table in a form limited to in-frame rearrangements. Some clones are lacking; in checked studies, under half of them reflect an unresolved V gene, and why the rest are absent is not known. V, J and clone size were drawn from that table, and D and trimming were deduced from the DNA. Present in this sample are some 100,000 clones, 88% of which were seen just once. The ten largest clones capture around 2.2% of the sample.

In Seattle, one collaborating source enrolled patients while the infection was active and tracked those patients longitudinally over the course of disease. Collaborating institutions collected whole blood in K2EDTA tubes following their own protocols. Collaborator samples were shipped for TCRbeta analysis as frozen whole blood, isolated PBMCs, or DNA extracted from either sample type. The investigation overall reported the following: The quantity of clinical and demographic metadata differed by source and by participant and was supplied without curation.

Deletion took 0 bases off V and 8 bases off J, with a span of 8 bases between the germline ends. CDR3 length: 13 amino acids, cysteine to phenylalanine. Just the 39-base CDR3 DNA is kept, in frame starting at base 1. In the germline V gene, CDR1 corresponds to ENHRY and CDR2 to SYGVKD. Specimen: peripheral blood. The receptor was isolated from a man in his fifties or sixties with COVID-19, enrolled during active disease. The rearrangement combines TRBV10-3 with TRBJ2-1, with TRBD2 tentatively as D gene (5 bases match). The DNA sequence follows: TGTGCCATCAGTGAGTCTGGAGGTTATGAGCAGTTCTTC. The encoded protein is CAISESGGYEQFF.